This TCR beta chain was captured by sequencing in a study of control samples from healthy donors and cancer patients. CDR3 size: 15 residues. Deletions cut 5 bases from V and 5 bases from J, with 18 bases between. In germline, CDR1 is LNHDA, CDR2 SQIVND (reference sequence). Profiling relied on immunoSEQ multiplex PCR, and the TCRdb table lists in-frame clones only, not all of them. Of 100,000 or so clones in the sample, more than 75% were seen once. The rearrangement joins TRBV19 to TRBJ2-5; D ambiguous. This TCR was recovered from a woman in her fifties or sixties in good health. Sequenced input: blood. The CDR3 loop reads CASSPSGSGRETQYF. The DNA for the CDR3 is TGTGCCAGTAGTCCCTCCGGTTCGGGCCGGGAGACCCAGTACTTC. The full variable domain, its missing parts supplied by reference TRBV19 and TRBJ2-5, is DGGITQSPKYLFRKEGQNVTLSCEQNLNHDAMYWYRQDPGQGLRLIYYSQIVNDFQKGDIAEGYSVSREKKESFPLTVTSAQKNPTAFYLCASSPSGSGRETQYFGPGTRLLVL.